The 31 T cell receptor beta chains presented below share a single source sample, sequenced in a study of OX40 agonist ivuxolimab in advanced cancers. The protocol was immunoSEQ multiplex PCR, while the TCRdb copy is restricted to in-frame clones and leaves out a portion. Of 80,000 or so clones in the sample, approximately 89% are singletons; the top ten hold approximately 2.3%. The sequencing used CD4+ or CD8+ T cells sorted from blood, collected in a trial of the OX40 agonist ivuxolimab. Source of these receptors: an adult with an advanced solid tumor such as melanoma, head and neck, liver or kidney cancer.

J is TRBJ2-1 and V is TRBV7-8, with 9 bases lining up with TRBD1. J gave up 7 bases and V 8 bases, and 12 bases lay outside the gene matches. This CDR3 has 15 residues. Germline V CDR1 and CDR2: SGHVS, FQNEAQ. As DNA, the CDR3 is TGTGCCAGCGGGTGGGACAGGGTGGATGGTAATGAGCAGTTCTTC. It yields the protein CASGWDRVDGNEQFF.

This clone occurred a few times. This chain joins TRBV5-4 and TRBJ2-3; 11 bases are shared with TRBD2. Per germline, CDR1 SGHNT and CDR2 YYREEE (reference sequence). The ends lost 9 bases at V and 8 bases at J; junction bases unmatched: 8. The CDR3 consists of 13 residues. CDR3 region: CATQGLAGGTQYF. The CDR3 coding sequence is TGTGCCACTCAAGGGCTAGCGGGAGGTACGCAGTATTTT.

This clone has a single count. The V gene is TRBV6-1, the J gene TRBJ1-5; 7 positions match TRBD1. V shed 3 bases and J 3 bases; nucleotides not matched to a gene: 17. CDR1 is MNHNS and CDR2 is SASEGT in the germline V gene. The CDR3 extends over 19 amino acids. CDR3 protein: CASSDLKREGQSLNQPQHF. The DNA of the CDR3 is TGTGCCAGCAGTGACCTGAAAAGGGAGGGACAGAGCCTCAATCAGCCCCAGCATTTT.

The count of this clone is one. The chain links TRBV27 to TRBJ1-3; TRBD1 agrees at 10 bases. The CDR3 has 15 residues. V lost 5 bases, J lost 9 bases, and 10 bases stayed unmatched. Germline lookup yields CDR1 MNHEY and CDR2 SMNVEV (reference sequence). The DNA of the CDR3 is TGTGCCAGCAGTCCCCGGGACAGGGGCTTTTCCACCATATATTTT. Encoded protein: CASSPRDRGFSTIYF.

Points on this clone: At one of its ends the junction is not consistent with the germline gene, which may arise from a read error. The chain carries TRBV7-7 and TRBJ2-1, with D maybe TRBD2 (6 bases). The CDR3 covers 13 residues. Per germline, CDR1 SSHAT and CDR2 FNYEAQ (reference sequence). The CDR3 nucleotides read TGTGCTAGCAGCTCGGGAGTTGGAAATGAGCAGTTCTTC. It yields the protein CASSSGVGNEQFF.

The chain has TRBV10-3 and TRBJ2-7; TRBD2 aligns across 10 bases. This CDR3 is 13 amino acids long. CDR1 ENHRY and CDR2 SYGVKD come from the germline V gene. After removal of 10 bases from V and 4 bases from J, the junction contained 7 bases not matched to a gene. DNA for the CDR3: TGTGCCACCGCCCTAGCGGGAGAGTACGAGCAGTACTTC. As protein: CATALAGEYEQYF.

The V gene is TRBV11-3, the J gene TRBJ2-3, with TRBD2 matching over 9 bases. Germline loops: CDR1 SGHNT, CDR2 YENEEA. V dropped 5 bases and J dropped 1; count of bases not matched to a gene: 1. CDR3 length equals 14 residues. This CDR3 is CASSPSGGTDTQYF. CDR3 DNA sequence: TGTGCCAGCAGCCCTAGCGGGGGCACAGATACGCAGTATTTT.

The chain is built from TRBV18 and TRBJ2-1; TRBD2 might be the D (5 bases). Per germline, CDR1 KGHSH and CDR2 LQKENI. This CDR3 comprises 18 residues. The germline V and J ends were trimmed by 8 bases and 0 bases, with 23 bases remaining between them. In DNA, the CDR3 is TGTGCCAGCGTCACCACGGCGCCACAGCGGCGCTCCTACAATGAGCAGTTCTTC. Residues: CASVTTAPQRRSYNEQFF.

The V call is TRBV19, the J call TRBJ2-2, with 16 bases that match TRBD2. Trimming cost V 2 bases and J 7 bases; bases outside gene matches: 16. Germline CDR1 reads LNHDA; CDR2 reads SQIVND (reference sequence). The CDR3 totals 21 residues. The CDR3 sequence is CASSIRLGLAGGSAVSGELFF. CDR3 bases: TGTGCCAGTAGTATAAGGCTGGGACTAGCGGGAGGGTCGGCTGTCAGCGGGGAGCTGTTTTTT.

V gene TRBV5-4 combines with J gene TRBJ1-1; unclear D gene. CDR3 size: 14 residues. V lost 0 bases and J lost 7, with 13 bases in between. Germline CDR1 reads SGHNT; CDR2 reads YYREEE (reference sequence). This chain's CDR3 is CASSLERGSGEAFF. The CDR3 DNA is TGTGCCAGCAGCTTGGAGAGAGGCAGTGGTGAAGCTTTCTTT.

V gene TRBV6-4 combines with J gene TRBJ1-2, with a weak D call TRBD1 (6 bases). V was shortened by 6 bases and J by 4 bases, with 15 bases between the two germline ends. The CDR3 length is 14 residues. Germline CDR1 reads MRHNA; CDR2 reads SNTAGT. This CDR3 reads CASSNQQGGYGYTF. The CDR3 nucleotides are TGTGCCAGCAGCAACCAACAGGGAGGCTATGGCTACACCTTC.

V and J are TRBV5-1 and TRBJ1-5, with D possibly matching TRBD1 (5 bases). Germline CDR1 SGHRS, CDR2 YFSETQ. This CDR3 comprises 14 residues. With 1 base removed from V and 6 bases from J, the gap between germline ends came to 11 bases. CDR3 loop: CASSLRGGGQPQHF. The CDR3 nucleotides are TGCGCCAGCAGCTTGAGGGGAGGAGGTCAGCCCCAGCATTTT.

The chain combines TRBV9 with TRBJ2-1; 9 bases match TRBD1. The CDR3 sequence is 16 residues long. Losses at the gene ends were 4 bases for V and 1 base for J; bases not matched to a gene: 6. The germline V gene has CDR1 SGDLS and CDR2 YYNGEE. DNA for the CDR3: TGTGCCAGCAGCCCTGGGACAGGGAAGTCCTACAATGAGCAGTTCTTC. Translation: CASSPGTGKSYNEQFF.

V gene TRBV5-6 combines with J gene TRBJ1-5; D gene unclear. Germline CDR1 reads SGHDT; CDR2 reads YYEEEE. This CDR3 has 15 residues. V lost 0 bases and J lost 0, with 7 bases in between. CDR3 DNA sequence: TGTGCCAGCAGCTTGGAACGATATAGCAATCAGCCCCAGCATTTT. This codes for CASSLERYSNQPQHF.

CDR3 amino acids: CASRTGTPAGEQFF. The CDR3 DNA reads as TGTGCCAGCAGAACCGGGACCCCGGCGGGTGAGCAGTTCTTC. The chain joins TRBV6-5 to TRBJ2-1; D is tentatively TRBD1 or TRBD2 (5 bases each). This CDR3 is 14 amino acids long. Germline CDR1 MNHEY, CDR2 SVGAGI. Between the trimmed V and J ends, which lost 6 bases and 9 bases, there was a span of 18 bases.

The genes are TRBV7-9 and TRBJ1-6; no clear D gene. V was clipped by 6 bases and J by 14 bases, with 17 bases between them. The CDR3 runs 13 residues. The germline V gene has CDR1 SEHNR and CDR2 FQNEAQ (reference sequence). The CDR3 coding sequence is TGTGCCAGCAGTTCCGGACCGGTGAAAACCCTCCACTTT. Translated, it gives CASSSGPVKTLHF.

CDR3 loop: CASSLGTSLGNTIYF. The CDR3 nucleotides are TGCGCCAGCAGCTTGGGGACCAGTCTTGGAAACACCATATATTTT. V is TRBV5-1 and J is TRBJ1-3; D is ambiguous. CDR1 is SGHRS and CDR2 is YFSETQ in the germline V gene. This CDR3 has 15 residues. V dropped 0 bases and J dropped 3 bases, with 10 bases sitting between them.

On this clone: At one end the junction does not follow the germline gene, possibly because of a read error. The CDR3 here is CAGSPGTSGTGEQYF. DNA for the CDR3: TGTGCCGGCAGCCCCGGGACTAGCGGGACTGGCGAGCAGTACTTC. The V and J genes are TRBV7-2 and TRBJ2-7; TRBD2 agrees at 13 bases. The CDR3 extends over 15 amino acids. Germline values: CDR1 SGHTA, CDR2 FQGNSA.

This sequence joins TRBV21-1 and TRBJ2-7; TRBD2 was called by the table and not checked on the DNA. TRBV21-1 is tagged as a pseudogene. This CDR3 has 15 amino acids. DNA of the CDR3: TGTGCCAGCAGCATCCAAGGGCGGGAGGGCGAAGAGCAGTACTTC. Amino acids: CASSIQGREGEEQYF.

The chain carries TRBV15 and TRBJ1-1, with TRBD1 matching 9 bases. Trimming at V came to 3 bases and at J to 5 bases, leaving 7 bases not matched to a gene. In germline, CDR1 is LNHNV, CDR2 YYDKDF (reference sequence). The CDR3 length is 15 residues. For the CDR3, the DNA is TGTGCCACCAGCAGGAGACAGGGGGTGGGTACTGAAGCTTTCTTT. It translates to CATSRRQGVGTEAFF.

This sequence joins TRBV5-1 and TRBJ1-2, with D unresolved. Trimming pared 4 bases from V and 7 bases from J, leaving 23 bases between. Germline lookup yields CDR1 SGHRS and CDR2 YFSETQ. The CDR3 has 16 amino acids. CDR3 DNA sequence: TGCGCCAGCAGCGCCCTGGGTGGGCATCTTTCCGGTGGCTACACCTTC. It codes for CASSALGGHLSGGYTF.

This chain links TRBV11-3 with TRBJ1-1; 9 bases map to TRBD1. Germline V gives CDR1 SGHNT, CDR2 YENEEA. J lost 1 base, V lost 4 bases, and 1 base had no gene match. This CDR3 spans 14 amino acids. The CDR3 DNA reads TGTGCCAGCAGCTCGGGACAGGGGAACACTGAAGCTTTCTTT. Protein sequence: CASSSGQGNTEAFF.

The chain is built from TRBV5-1 and TRBJ1-1, with 10 bases identical to TRBD1. The CDR3 is made up of 15 amino acids. CDR1 SGHRS and CDR2 YFSETQ come from the germline V gene. The J segment lost 4 bases and the V segment lost 1 base, leaving 4 bases of the junction unmatched. The CDR3 sequence: CASSLLDRGPTEAFF. Written as DNA, the CDR3 is TGCGCCAGCAGCTTGCTAGACAGGGGGCCCACTGAAGCTTTCTTT.

The chain couples TRBV9 to TRBJ2-1; TRBD1 might be the D (6 bases). The V and J ends lost 2 bases and 3 bases respectively, with 12 bases between them. The CDR3 loop spans 15 amino acids. Germline V CDR1 and CDR2: SGDLS, YYNGEE. CDR3 amino acids: CASSVGGGRYNEQFF. The CDR3 DNA is TGTGCCAGCAGCGTGGGTGGGGGCCGCTACAATGAGCAGTTCTTC.

CDR3 sequence reads: CASSVVPWDSYTDTQYF. The CDR3 nucleotides read TGTGCCAGCAGCGTAGTTCCCTGGGACAGCTACACAGATACGCAGTATTTT. The chain couples TRBV9 to TRBJ2-3; TRBD1 aligns across 7 bases. V shed 0 bases and J 2 bases; nucleotides not matched to a gene: 9. The germline V gene encodes CDR1 SGDLS and CDR2 YYNGEE. There are 17 residues in the CDR3.

V and J are TRBV28 and TRBJ1-4; weak D call: TRBD1 (5 bases). CDR3 length equals 16 residues. V lost 3 bases and J lost 0, with 11 bases in between. CDR1 is MDHEN, CDR2 SYDVKM, per germline. The CDR3 spells CASSFGGTPTNEKLFF. The DNA for the CDR3 is TGTGCCAGCAGTTTTGGAGGGACTCCAACTAATGAAAAACTGTTTTTT.

The chain employs TRBV6-5 and TRBJ2-6; D unclear. There are 16 residues in the CDR3. V was clipped by 0 bases and J by 0 bases, with 6 bases between them. CDR1 and CDR2 from the germline V gene are MNHEY and SVGAGI. The CDR3 loop is CASSYSPGSGANVLTF. The CDR3 coding sequence is TGTGCCAGCAGTTACTCCCCGGGCTCTGGGGCCAACGTCCTGACTTTC.

The rearrangement joins TRBV6-1 to TRBJ2-2, with TRBD1 matching 11 bases. The V and J ends lost 6 bases and 7 bases, in that order; junction bases with no gene match: 7. The CDR3 is 15 residues long. Per the germline V gene, CDR1 is MNHNS and CDR2 is SASEGT. This CDR3 is CASSHTGQGVGELFF. The CDR3 DNA is TGTGCCAGCAGCCATACGGGACAGGGGGTCGGGGAGCTGTTTTTT.

The chain couples TRBV6-5 to TRBJ1-2, with TRBD1 matching over 7 bases. Trimming removed 10 bases from V and 6 bases from J; junction bases left unmatched: 17. Germline loops: CDR1 MNHEY, CDR2 SVGAGI. This CDR3 comprises 15 residues. DNA for the CDR3: TGTGCCACCCAGCTGTCCCCCGGACAGGTGGATGGCTACACCTTC. Its translation: CATQLSPGQVDGYTF.

The rearrangement joins TRBV5-1 to TRBJ1-4; TRBD1 is a possible D gene (5 bases). This CDR3 contains 18 residues. Per the germline V gene, CDR1 is SGHRS and CDR2 is YFSETQ. Trimming cost V 3 bases and J 11 bases, with 29 bases left between them. As DNA, the CDR3 is TGCGCCAGCAGCTGGGGTTCGTTGGATGGAGGTCAGGGTAGCAAACTGTTTTTT. As protein: CASSWGSLDGGQGSKLFF.

The V call is TRBV2, the J call TRBJ1-2, with 8 bases aligning to TRBD1. Per the germline V gene, CDR1 is SNHLY and CDR2 is FYNNEI. V trimming: 8 bases; J trimming: 12 bases; junction bases outside the gene matches: 14. The CDR3 is 13 amino acids. CDR3 nucleotide sequence: TGTGCCAGCCTCGATAGGGGGACAGGATACGACACCTTC. It codes for CASLDRGTGYDTF.